These T cell receptor beta chains were read from a single sample in a study of chemoradiotherapy in HPV16-positive cancers. Profiled with immunoSEQ multiplex PCR; TCRdb holds only in-frame clones, not every one. Of more than 30,000 clones in the sample, roughly nine tenths were seen once. The sequencing here drew on blood, taken from a patient who underwent chemoradiotherapy. These receptor sequences come from a human donor with HPV-associated anogenital cancer. CDR3s include the opening cysteine and the closing phenylalanine or tryptophan. D genes are given only for firm matches. Only some rows state a clone size, as once, few, many or a class for expanded clones.

cdr3_nt cdr3_aa j_call v_call d_call clone_size
TGTGCCAGCAGCCCGGACGGGGAGACCCAGTACTTC CASSPDGETQYF TRBJ2-5 TRBV7-9 . .
TGTGCCAGCAGCCAAGAGGGAAGCTCCTACAATGAGCAGTTCTTC CASSQEGSSYNEQFF TRBJ2-1 TRBV4-2 . once
TGTGCCAGCAGCGCCTTTAGTCTAGCGGGAGGACCAGATACGCAGTATTTT CASSAFSLAGGPDTQYF TRBJ2-3 TRBV7-9 TRBD2 few
TGTGCCAGCAGCTTAGAGGCCGGGTCGCTCTACGAGCAGTACTTC CASSLEAGSLYEQYF TRBJ2-7 TRBV7-2 . .
TGTGCCAGCAGCTTAGCGGACACCGTGTATGGCTACACCTTC CASSLADTVYGYTF TRBJ1-2 TRBV7-2 . .
TGTGCCAGTACCTTAACAGGGGTAGGGGATACGCAGTATTTT CASTLTGVGDTQYF TRBJ2-3 TRBV7-9 TRBD1 .
TGTGCCAGCAGCTTAAGGGGAGGTGCAGGACCTAGCACAGATACGCAGTATTTT CASSLRGGAGPSTDTQYF TRBJ2-3 TRBV7-2 . .
TGTGCCAGCAGCTTACAGGCTGGAAACACCATATATTTT CASSLQAGNTIYF TRBJ1-3 TRBV5-4 . .
TGTGCCAGCAGCTTGAGGCAGAAACACTCCTACGAGCAGTACTTC CASSLRQKHSYEQYF TRBJ2-7 TRBV5-6 . .
TGTGCCAGTAGTGCAGGGTTCCAAGAGACCCAGTACTTC CASSAGFQETQYF TRBJ2-5 TRBV19 . .
TGTGCCAGCAGTTACTTGCCAGGCTATGGCTACACCTTC CASSYLPGYGYTF TRBJ1-2 TRBV6-5 . .
TGTGCCAGCAGTGTGGGGACCTTGGGGACCGGGGAGCTGTTTTTT CASSVGTLGTGELFF TRBJ2-2 TRBV6-4 . .
TGTGCCAGCAGTTACCCCAGGGGGACGTACAATGAGCAGTTCTTC CASSYPRGTYNEQFF TRBJ2-1 TRBV6-6 TRBD1 .
TGTGCCAGCAGCCAAGATCTGGCCCGGAGTAATGAGCAGTTCTTC CASSQDLARSNEQFF TRBJ2-1 TRBV14 . few
TGTGCCAGCAGCTTAGGCCTAGCCTACACAGATACGCAGTATTTT CASSLGLAYTDTQYF TRBJ2-3 TRBV7-9 . .
TGTGCCAGCAGTGTCCTAGCCAGCGATTATAACACCATATATTTT CASSVLASDYNTIYF TRBJ1-3 TRBV6-1 . .
TGTGCCAGCAGTGACACCCGAGGTGAGTCCCAAGAGACCCAGTACTTC CASSDTRGESQETQYF TRBJ2-5 TRBV6-4 . .
TGCAGCGTGAAGGGACAGGAGGCCAAGGGTTGGAACACTGAAGCTTTCTTT CSVKGQEAKGWNTEAFF TRBJ1-1 TRBV29-1 TRBD1 .
TGTGCCAGCAGTGCTACACTCAGGGGAGAGGCCTATGGCTACACCTTC CASSATLRGEAYGYTF TRBJ1-2 TRBV6-1 . .
TGTGCCAGCAGTGAACAGGGGTACGAGCAGTACTTC CASSEQGYEQYF TRBJ2-7 TRBV6-1 . .
TGTGCCAGCAGCTTGCAGGGCAGGGACTATGGCTACACCTTC CASSLQGRDYGYTF TRBJ1-2 TRBV5-4 . .
TGTGCCAGCAGCTTAGCTTCCGGACAGGGAAGCTACGAGCAGTACTTC CASSLASGQGSYEQYF TRBJ2-7 TRBV7-2 TRBD1 .
TGCGCCAGCAGCTCCGCGGGCCACTACGAGCAGTACTTC CASSSAGHYEQYF TRBJ2-7 TRBV5-1 . .
TGTGCCAGTAGTATAAACAGGTCGAGTCAGCCCCAGCATTTT CASSINRSSQPQHF TRBJ1-5 TRBV19 . .
TGCGCCAGCAGCCCGGACAGGAACACCGGGGAGCTGTTTTTT CASSPDRNTGELFF TRBJ2-2 TRBV4-3 . .
TGCGCCAGCAGCCAGAGACAGGGGGCGGACTATGGCTACACCTTC CASSQRQGADYGYTF TRBJ1-2 TRBV4-3 TRBD1 .
TGTGCCAGCAGAGAACCGGGACAGGGGAACTATGGCTACACCTTC CASREPGQGNYGYTF TRBJ1-2 TRBV2 TRBD1 once